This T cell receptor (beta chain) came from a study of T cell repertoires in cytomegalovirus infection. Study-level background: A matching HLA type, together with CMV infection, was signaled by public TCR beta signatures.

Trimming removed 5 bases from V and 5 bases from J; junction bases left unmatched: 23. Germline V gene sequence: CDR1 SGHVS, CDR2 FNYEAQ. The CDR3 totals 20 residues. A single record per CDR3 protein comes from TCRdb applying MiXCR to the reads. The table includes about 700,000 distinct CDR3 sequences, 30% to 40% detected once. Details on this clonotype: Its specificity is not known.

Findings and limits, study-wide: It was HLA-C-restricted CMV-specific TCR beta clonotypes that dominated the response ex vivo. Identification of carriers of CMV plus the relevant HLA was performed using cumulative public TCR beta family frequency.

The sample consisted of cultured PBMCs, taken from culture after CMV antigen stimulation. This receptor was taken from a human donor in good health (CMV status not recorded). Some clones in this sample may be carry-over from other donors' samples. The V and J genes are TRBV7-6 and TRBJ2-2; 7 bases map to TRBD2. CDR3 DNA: TGTGCCAGCAGCCGTAGCCCCGTTTTGGGTTGGCGGGAGAGGACCGGGGAGCTGTTTTTT. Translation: CASSRSPVLGWRERTGELFF.